The 24 T cell receptor beta chains below all came from one sample that was sequenced in a study of T cell responses to AZD1222 COVID-19 vaccine. Profiled with immunoSEQ multiplex PCR; TCRdb holds only in-frame clones, not every one. Among roughly 200,000 clones, 90% to 95% were seen once, and the ten largest hold around 0.98%. The input for sequencing was peripheral blood, taken 28 days after the second dose of the MenACWY control vaccine. The receptors here all came from an adult who received the MenACWY meningococcal vaccine as a control.

The rearrangement uses TRBV30 and TRBJ2-5; D perhaps matches TRBD2 (5 bases). Germline V CDR1 and CDR2: GTSNPN, SVGIG (reference sequence). The CDR3 length is 13 residues. The ends were cut back, 5 bases at V and 4 bases at J, with 14 bases in the middle. CDR3 DNA: TGTGCCTGGTTTCCAGGCCGGGGAGAGACCCAGTACTTC. As protein: CAWFPGRGETQYF.

This chain uses TRBV6-6 with TRBJ1-1; TRBD1 matches at 7 bases. The CDR3 extends over 14 amino acids. CDR1 and CDR2 (germline): MNHNY, SVGAGI (reference sequence). J lost 2 bases, V lost 4 bases, and 4 bases had no gene match. CDR3 coding DNA: TGTGCCAGCAGTTCGACAGGGCTTAACACTGAAGCTTTCTTT. As protein: CASSSTGLNTEAFF.

V and J are TRBV6-6 and TRBJ1-2, with TRBD1 as a possible D gene (6 bases). V dropped 0 bases and J dropped 4 bases, with 9 bases sitting between them. CDR3 length equals 14 residues. Germline CDR1 is MNHNY and CDR2 is SVGAGI (reference sequence). CDR3 in amino acids: CASSYSPGVYGYTF. The CDR3 nucleotides read TGTGCCAGCAGTTACTCGCCAGGGGTCTATGGCTACACCTTC.

This rearrangement joins TRBV4-1 to TRBJ1-2; D gene uncertain. CDR1 and CDR2 from the germline V gene are MGHRA and YSYEKL. Trimming took off 0 bases at V and 4 bases at J, with 15 bases between the two ends. CDR3 size: 16 residues. CDR3: CASSQDLYPKSYGYTF. For the CDR3, the DNA is TGCGCCAGCAGCCAAGATCTCTACCCAAAGAGCTATGGCTACACCTTC.

The V call is TRBV27, the J call TRBJ2-5; D is unresolved. Germline loops: CDR1 MNHEY, CDR2 SMNVEV (reference sequence). V was cut by 2 bases and J by 4 bases, with 11 bases left in between. The CDR3 totals 14 residues. The CDR3: CASSLIPAAETQYF. CDR3 DNA: TGTGCCAGCAGTTTAATCCCGGCCGCAGAGACCCAGTACTTC.

This chain joins TRBV7-9 and TRBJ2-7, with a tentative D call TRBD2 (6 bases). In germline, CDR1 is SEHNR, CDR2 FQNEAQ (reference sequence). V was cut by 2 bases and J by 4 bases, with 12 bases left in between. The CDR3 runs to 14 residues. CDR3 DNA: TGTGCCAGCAGCTTAATGAGCGGGCCTTACGAGCAGTACTTC. Amino acids: CASSLMSGPYEQYF.

The chain recombines TRBV2 with TRBJ2-3; the D is unclear. Per the germline V gene, CDR1 is SNHLY and CDR2 is FYNNEI. The CDR3 contains 14 residues. Trimming shortened V by 7 bases and J by 2 bases, and 13 bases separated the two germline ends. CDR3 region: CASTPIRATDTQYF. The CDR3 region has the DNA TGTGCCAGCACCCCTATTAGGGCCACAGATACGCAGTATTTT.

The chain combines TRBV25-1 with TRBJ1-2, with D unclear. The germline V gene has CDR1 MGHDK and CDR2 SYGVNS. Trimming pared 3 bases from V and 5 bases from J, leaving 7 bases between. This CDR3 contains 12 residues. CDR3 region: CASSDWQYGYTF. For the CDR3, the DNA is TGTGCCAGCAGTGATTGGCAGTATGGCTACACCTTC.

This chain links TRBV6-5 with TRBJ1-1, with D perhaps matching TRBD1 (5 bases). V lost 2 bases to trimming and J lost 0 bases, with 7 bases between them. The CDR3 sequence is 14 residues long. Germline V CDR1 and CDR2: MNHEY, SVGAGI. The CDR3 nucleotides read TGTGCCAGCAGTTACGGGGGTTTGAACACTGAAGCTTTCTTT. Translation gives CASSYGGLNTEAFF.

The rearrangement joins TRBV5-1 to TRBJ1-2; 9 positions agree with TRBD1. Germline CDR1 and CDR2: SGHRS and YFSETQ. The CDR3 is made up of 15 amino acids. V gave up 6 bases and J gave up 4 bases; unmatched junction bases: 10. CDR3 residues: CASTRTGQGSYGYTF. DNA of the CDR3: TGCGCCAGCACCCGCACCGGACAGGGGTCCTATGGCTACACCTTC.

The V call is TRBV19, the J call TRBJ2-3; the match to TRBD1 covers 8 bases. Germline trimming cut 6 bases from V and 3 bases from J; bases unmatched to any gene: 5. CDR1 is LNHDA, CDR2 SQIVND, per germline (reference sequence). This CDR3 has 14 residues. CDR3 loop: CASSGTGITDTQYF. In DNA form, the CDR3 reads TGTGCCAGTAGCGGGACAGGAATTACAGATACGCAGTATTTT.

As for this clone: Other nucleotide sequences from this sample produce the same CDR3. The chain uses TRBV3-1 (or the pseudogene TRBV3-2) and TRBJ2-7; D might be TRBD1 (6 bases). This CDR3 has 13 residues. CDR1 LGHDT and CDR2 YNNKEL come from the germline V gene (reference sequence). Trimming cost V 1 base and J 6 bases, with 10 bases left between them. CDR3 sequence: CASSQGPQGEQYF. Written as DNA, the CDR3 is TGTGCCAGCAGCCAAGGCCCACAGGGCGAGCAGTACTTC.

CDR3: CASSPGTGGAYGYTF. The CDR3 region has the DNA TGTGCCAGCAGCCCCGGGACAGGGGGCGCCTATGGCTACACCTTC. V and J are TRBV27 and TRBJ1-2; TRBD1 agrees at 12 bases. Looked up from germline, CDR1 is MNHEY and CDR2 is SMNVEV (reference sequence). V lost 6 bases to trimming and J lost 4 bases; unmatched junction nucleotides: 6. The CDR3 runs 15 residues.

The chain recombines TRBV11-2 with TRBJ2-5; 8 bases align to TRBD2. The V gene end was trimmed by 1 base and the J gene end by 3 bases; junction bases not matched to a gene: 4. Looked up from germline, CDR1 is SGHAT and CDR2 is FQNNGV. This CDR3 has 15 residues. Written as DNA, the CDR3 is TGTGCCAGCAGCTTAGTGTTGGGACTAGAAGAGACCCAGTACTTC. Amino acids: CASSLVLGLEETQYF.

The chain employs TRBV24-1 and TRBJ2-7, with 10 bases identical to TRBD1. V lost 4 bases and J lost 6; bases outside the gene matches: 8. The CDR3 is 15 residues long. The germline CDR1 and CDR2 sequences are KGHDR and SFDVKD. CDR3 in DNA: TGTGCCACCAGTGACCCACGGACAGGGGGAGGCGAGCAGTACTTC. Amino acids: CATSDPRTGGGEQYF.

This chain connects TRBV30 to TRBJ1-1, with 7 bases fitting TRBD1. CDR1 and CDR2 from the germline V gene are GTSNPN and SVGIG (reference sequence). The CDR3 sequence is 13 residues long. V was clipped by 2 bases and J by 5 bases; unmatched bases: 5. CDR3 in DNA: TGTGCCTGGAGTAGGGGGCTATGGACTGAAGCTTTCTTT. Encoded protein: CAWSRGLWTEAFF.

The V call is TRBV3-1 (or the pseudogene TRBV3-2), the J call TRBJ1-1; 9 nucleotides match TRBD1. Germline CDR1 and CDR2: LGHDT and YNNKEL (reference sequence). V was clipped by 4 bases and J by 6 bases; unmatched bases: 3. This CDR3 region has 13 residues. CDR3 protein: CASSPRQGAEAFF. Here the CDR3 DNA reads TGTGCCAGCAGCCCTAGACAGGGGGCTGAAGCTTTCTTT.

This rearrangement joins TRBV19 to TRBJ2-7; 7 nucleotides align to TRBD1. The CDR3 has 13 amino acids. The junction had 6 bases not matched to a gene; V was cut back by 1 base and J by 9 bases. Germline CDR1 and CDR2: LNHDA and SQIVND (reference sequence). This chain's CDR3 is CASSIATGVVQYF. CDR3 nucleotide sequence: TGTGCCAGTAGTATAGCCACAGGGGTTGTGCAGTACTTC.

A remark on this clone: The junction does not match germline at one end; this may be a read error. The chain couples TRBV7-7 to TRBJ2-3; no clear D gene. CDR1 SSHAT and CDR2 FNYEAQ come from the germline V gene (reference sequence). CDR3 length: 13 residues. The CDR3 reads CASSISRTDTQYF. The CDR3, as DNA: TGTGCTAGCAGCATCTCAAGGACAGATACGCAGTATTTT.

CDR3 DNA: TGTGCCAGCAGTATTACAGGGCTGGGCGGCTACACCTTC. Translation: CASSITGLGGYTF. The rearrangement links TRBV2 to TRBJ1-2, with D perhaps TRBD1 (6 bases). Trimming cost V 5 bases and J 8 bases, with 15 bases left between them. The CDR3 has 13 amino acids. Germline V gene data show CDR1 as SNHLY and CDR2 as FYNNEI.

The chain employs TRBV9 and TRBJ1-5, with 9 bases identical to TRBD1. This CDR3 has 14 amino acids. CDR1 and CDR2 (germline): SGDLS, YYNGEE. After removal of 3 bases from V and 4 bases from J, the junction contained 2 bases not matched to a gene. DNA for the CDR3: TGTGCCAGCAGCGAGGGGACAGGGAATCAGCCCCAGCATTTT. Its protein is CASSEGTGNQPQHF.

The chain combines TRBV3-1 (or the pseudogene TRBV3-2) with TRBJ2-3; 8 bases map to TRBD2. Germline CDR1 is LGHDT and CDR2 is YNNKEL (reference sequence). This CDR3 contains 14 residues. After removal of 1 base from V and 6 bases from J, the junction contained 3 bases not matched to a gene. The CDR3 nucleotides are TGTGCCAGCAGCCAAGGTGCTAGCGGGGATACGCAGTATTTT. Its protein is CASSQGASGDTQYF.

This chain uses TRBV6-6 with TRBJ1-6; maybe TRBD1 (6 bases). The CDR3 is made up of 13 amino acids. The germline CDR1 and CDR2 sequences are MNHNY and SVGAGI (reference sequence). V was shortened by 5 bases and J by 10 bases, with 12 bases between the two germline ends. The CDR3: CASSPTGKSPLHF. The CDR3 region has the DNA TGTGCCAGCAGTCCCACAGGGAAATCACCCCTCCACTTT.

V and J are TRBV18 and TRBJ1-2; D gene unclear. Trimming pared 1 base from V and 1 base from J, leaving 7 bases between. The CDR3 loop spans 14 amino acids. Germline CDR1 and CDR2: KGHSH and LQKENI. The CDR3 region is CASSPQGDNYGYTF. CDR3 nucleotides: TGTGCCAGCTCACCACAGGGAGATAACTATGGCTACACCTTC.